Following are 14 T cell receptor beta chains from one sample sequenced in a study of blood T cells in healthy people across ages. Primers used in a second PCR of about 7 to 12 cycles were a sample-barcoded 5' primer and a J-beta primer mix. MiXCR was run by TCRdb on the 5' RACE reads, yielding one entry per CDR3 protein. The sample has roughly 700,000 distinct CDR3 sequences; approximately 25% are singletons. This same sample was also part of a study on T cells of mothers and their children.

The specimen was blood. Source of these receptors: a boy younger than 18 in good health.

This clonotype was counted a single time. The rearrangement joins TRBV4-2 to TRBJ2-1, with 7 bases that match TRBD2. CDR1 is LGHNA, CDR2 YNFKEQ, per germline. The CDR3 is 14 amino acids. V dropped 0 bases and J dropped 5; count of bases not matched to a gene: 1. CDR3 region: CASSQEGTNNEQFF. The CDR3 bases are TGTGCCAGCAGCCAAGAAGGGACTAACAATGAGCAGTTCTTC.

This clonotype was found many times. V usage is TRBV6-5 and J usage is TRBJ1-4; D possibly corresponds to TRBD1 (5 bases). Trimming left V 5 bases short and J 0 bases short, with 7 bases between. The CDR3 length is 14 residues. Germline V gene data show CDR1 as MNHEY and CDR2 as SVGAGI. The CDR3 nucleotides are TGTGCCAGCAGTCTACAGGCAACTAATGAAAAACTGTTTTTT. As protein: CASSLQATNEKLFF.

This chain connects TRBV5-1 to TRBJ2-7, with 12 bases lining up with TRBD2. This CDR3 is built from 16 residues. The V segment lost 0 bases and the J segment 7 bases; nucleotides outside the gene matches: 8. CDR1 and CDR2 from the germline V gene are SGHRS and YFSETQ. The CDR3 sequence is CASSLEAVTSGGEQYF. The CDR3, as DNA: TGCGCCAGCAGCTTGGAGGCTGTGACTAGCGGGGGTGAGCAGTACTTC. Drawing the rest from reference TRBV5-1 and TRBJ2-7, the complete variable domain is KAGVTQTPRYLIKTRGQQVTLSCSPISGHRSVSWYQQTPGQGLQFLFEYFSETQRNKGNFPGRFSGRQFSNSRSEMNVSTLELGDSALYLCASSLEAVTSGGEQYFGPGTRLTVT.

This clonotype was observed a few times. The V call is TRBV7-9, the J call TRBJ2-3; no clear D gene. CDR1 is SEHNR and CDR2 is FQNEAQ in the germline V gene (reference sequence). V was clipped by 5 bases and J by 3 bases, with 12 bases between them. This CDR3 has 14 amino acids. Here the CDR3 reads CASSPGSPTDTQYF. CDR3 bases: TGTGCCAGCAGCCCCGGTTCCCCTACAGATACGCAGTATTTT.

The chain has TRBV12-3 or TRBV12-4 and TRBJ1-4; the match to TRBD1 covers 7 bases. V lost 8 bases and J lost 5; bases outside the gene matches: 8. This CDR3 has 14 residues. The CDR3 DNA follows: TGTGCCAGCGGAACCGGGACAGACAATGAAAAACTGTTTTTT. This gives the protein CASGTGTDNEKLFF.

This clonotype was seen more than once but under ten times. V and J are TRBV27 and TRBJ2-7, with TRBD2 matching 10 bases. Trimming took 4 bases from V and 0 from J; bases not matched to a gene: 3. Germline V CDR1 and CDR2: MNHEY, SMNVEV (reference sequence). This CDR3 is built from 15 residues. CDR3 DNA sequence: TGTGCCAGCAGTTCCCCTAGCGGGGGCTCCTACGAGCAGTACTTC. Translating gives CASSSPSGGSYEQYF.

This clonotype was seen just once. This chain connects TRBV28 to TRBJ2-2; no clear D. V was cut by 5 bases and J by 4 bases, with 8 bases left in between. In germline, CDR1 is MDHEN, CDR2 SYDVKM. This CDR3 contains 13 residues. CDR3 sequence: CASSGPFTGELFF. The CDR3 DNA reads TGTGCCAGCAGTGGGCCTTTCACCGGGGAGCTGTTTTTT.

This clonotype occurred once. The rearrangement uses TRBV3-1 and TRBJ2-5; 9 nucleotides line up with TRBD2. Germline V gene data show CDR1 as LGHDT and CDR2 as YNNKEL (reference sequence). The CDR3 loop spans 18 amino acids. V shed 0 bases and J 4 bases; nucleotides not matched to a gene: 12. CDR3 amino acids: CASSQEGSGRMTGETQYF. Here the CDR3 DNA reads TGTGCCAGCAGCCAAGAGGGTAGCGGGAGAATGACTGGAGAGACCCAGTACTTC.

The rearrangement uses TRBV6-1 and TRBJ2-5, with a weak D call TRBD2 (5 bases). The assigned J gene may be wrong: the sequence end matches TRBJ2-7 better. This CDR3 is built from 15 residues. Germline loops: CDR1 MNHNS, CDR2 SASEGT. DNA of the CDR3: TGTGCCAGCGGAGGTTCCCGGTCAAGCTCCTACGAGCAGTACTTC. Translated: CASGGSRSSSYEQYF.

The V call is TRBV4-3, the J call TRBJ2-5, with 8 bases fitting TRBD2. Germline V lookup: CDR1 LGHNA, CDR2 YSLEER. V was pared by 4 bases and J by 1 base, with 8 bases of the junction left unmatched. CDR3 length equals 16 residues. CDR3 in DNA: TGCGCCAGCAGCCCTCGGGAGGGGGAGCTCCAAGAGACCCAGTACTTC. Protein product: CASSPREGELQETQYF.

There are a few counts of this clonotype. CDR3 nucleotides: TGTGCCACCAGCAGAGTGTTATCACCCCTCCACTTT. Translated: CATSRVLSPLHF. The rearrangement links TRBV15 to TRBJ1-6; no definite D call. The CDR3 has 12 amino acids. V was cut by 1 base and J by 10 bases, with 5 bases left in between. Germline V gene data show CDR1 as LNHNV and CDR2 as YYDKDF (reference sequence).

The table lists this clonotype with a few counts. This chain uses TRBV5-1 with TRBJ2-1, with 8 positions matching TRBD1. Trimming at V came to 0 bases and at J to 5 bases, leaving 4 bases not matched to a gene. This CDR3 spans 15 amino acids. In germline, CDR1 is SGHRS, CDR2 YFSETQ. CDR3 bases: TGCGCCAGCAGCTTGGGACAGGGGTACAACAATGAGCAGTTCTTC. This translates into CASSLGQGYNNEQFF.

The rearrangement links TRBV7-9 to TRBJ2-2; D possibly matches TRBD1 or TRBD2 (5 bases each). V was shortened by 1 base and J by 3 bases, with 6 bases between the two germline ends. The CDR3 has 14 amino acids. Germline V CDR1 and CDR2: SEHNR, FQNEAQ (reference sequence). Here the CDR3 DNA reads TGTGCCAGCAGCTTAGTGGGGGACACCGGGGAGCTGTTTTTT. It translates to CASSLVGDTGELFF.

This clonotype has a handful of counts. The CDR3 DNA reads TGCGCCAGCAGTTCCGGGACAGGGCCTAATTCACCCCTCCACTTT. Residues: CASSSGTGPNSPLHF. The V gene is TRBV4-3, the J gene TRBJ1-6; 9 nucleotides align to TRBD1. There are 15 residues in the CDR3. Germline-derived CDR1 and CDR2 are LGHNA and YSLEER. V was clipped by 6 bases and J by 6 bases; unmatched bases: 6.